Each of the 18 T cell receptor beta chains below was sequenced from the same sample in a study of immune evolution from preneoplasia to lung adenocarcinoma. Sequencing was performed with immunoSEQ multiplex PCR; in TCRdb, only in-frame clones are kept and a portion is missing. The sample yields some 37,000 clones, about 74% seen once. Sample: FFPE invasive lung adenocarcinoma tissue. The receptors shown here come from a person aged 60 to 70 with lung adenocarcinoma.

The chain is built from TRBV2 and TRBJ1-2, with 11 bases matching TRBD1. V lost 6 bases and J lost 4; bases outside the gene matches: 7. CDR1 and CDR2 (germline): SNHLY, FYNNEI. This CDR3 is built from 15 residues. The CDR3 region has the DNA TGTGCCAGCAGCCCGGACAGGGGGCGCATCTATGGCTACACCTTC. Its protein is CASSPDRGRIYGYTF. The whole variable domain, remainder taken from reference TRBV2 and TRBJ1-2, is EPEVTQTPSHQVTQMGQEVILRCVPISNHLYFYWYRQILGQKVEFLVSFYNNEISEKSEIFDDQFSVERPDGSNFTLKIRSTKLEDSAMYFCASSPDRGRIYGYTFGSGTRLTVV.

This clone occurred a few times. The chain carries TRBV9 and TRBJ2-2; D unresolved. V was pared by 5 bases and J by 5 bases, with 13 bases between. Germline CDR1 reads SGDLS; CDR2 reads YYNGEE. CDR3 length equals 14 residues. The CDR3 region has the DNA TGTGCCAGCAGACCCGGTGGGGTAACCGGGGAGCTGTTTTTT. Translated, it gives CASRPGGVTGELFF.

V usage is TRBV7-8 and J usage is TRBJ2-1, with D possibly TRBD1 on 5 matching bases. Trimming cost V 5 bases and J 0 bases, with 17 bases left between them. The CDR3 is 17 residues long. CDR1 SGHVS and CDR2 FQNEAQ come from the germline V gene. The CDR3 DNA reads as TGTGCCAGCAGCCCCCGACAGCCCAAGAGCTCCTACAATGAGCAGTTCTTC. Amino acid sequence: CASSPRQPKSSYNEQFF.

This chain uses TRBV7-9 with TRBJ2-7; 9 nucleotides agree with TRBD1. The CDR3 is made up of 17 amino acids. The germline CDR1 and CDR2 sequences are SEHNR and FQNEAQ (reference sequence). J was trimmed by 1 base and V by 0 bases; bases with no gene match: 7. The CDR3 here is CASSLASGGQGSYEQYF. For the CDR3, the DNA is TGTGCCAGCAGCTTAGCTTCCGGGGGACAGGGTTCCTACGAGCAGTACTTC.

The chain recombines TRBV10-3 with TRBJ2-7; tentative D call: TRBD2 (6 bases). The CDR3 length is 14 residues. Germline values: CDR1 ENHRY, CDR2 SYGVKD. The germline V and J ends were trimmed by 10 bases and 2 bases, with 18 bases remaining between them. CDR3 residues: CATRTREPPYEQYF. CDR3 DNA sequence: TGTGCCACCAGGACCCGGGAGCCTCCCTACGAGCAGTACTTC.

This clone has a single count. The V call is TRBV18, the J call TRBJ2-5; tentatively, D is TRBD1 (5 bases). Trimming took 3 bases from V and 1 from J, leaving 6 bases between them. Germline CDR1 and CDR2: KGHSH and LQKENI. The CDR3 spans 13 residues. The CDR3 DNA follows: TGTGCCAGCTCACCGACAGTCCAAGAGACCCAGTACTTC. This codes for CASSPTVQETQYF.

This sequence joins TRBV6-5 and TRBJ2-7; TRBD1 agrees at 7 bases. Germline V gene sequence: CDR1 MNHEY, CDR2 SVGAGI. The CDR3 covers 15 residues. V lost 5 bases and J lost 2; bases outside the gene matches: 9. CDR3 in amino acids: CASSQPGTETYEQYF. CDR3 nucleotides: TGTGCCAGCAGTCAACCCGGGACAGAAACCTACGAGCAGTACTTC.

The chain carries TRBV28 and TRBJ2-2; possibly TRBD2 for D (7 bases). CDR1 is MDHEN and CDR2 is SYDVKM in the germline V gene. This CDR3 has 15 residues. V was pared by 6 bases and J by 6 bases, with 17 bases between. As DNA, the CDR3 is TGTGCCAGCAGCCGAGGGGGGGGAATGGCCGGGGAGCTGTTTTTT. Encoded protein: CASSRGGGMAGELFF.

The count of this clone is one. CDR3 protein: CASSMGGASGNTIYF. CDR3 DNA sequence: TGTGCCAGTAGTATGGGGGGGGCATCTGGAAACACCATATATTTT. J is TRBJ1-3 and V is TRBV19; D is perhaps TRBD1 (6 bases). Between the trimmed V and J ends, which lost 3 bases and 1 base, there was a span of 10 bases. CDR1 and CDR2 from the germline V gene are LNHDA and SQIVND (reference sequence). The CDR3 consists of 15 residues.

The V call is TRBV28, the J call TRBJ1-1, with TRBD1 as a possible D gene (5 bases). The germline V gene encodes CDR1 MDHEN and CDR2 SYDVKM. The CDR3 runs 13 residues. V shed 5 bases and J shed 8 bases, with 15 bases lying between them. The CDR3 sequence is CASSQFGRTEAFF. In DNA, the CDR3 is TGTGCCAGCAGTCAATTCGGGCGGACAGAAGCTTTCTTT.

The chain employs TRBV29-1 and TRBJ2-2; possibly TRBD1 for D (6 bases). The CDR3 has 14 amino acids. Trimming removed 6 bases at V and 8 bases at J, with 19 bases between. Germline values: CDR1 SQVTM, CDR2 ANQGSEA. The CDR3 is CSVGWGPGRGELFF. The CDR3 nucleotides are TGCAGCGTGGGATGGGGGCCAGGGAGAGGGGAGCTGTTTTTT.

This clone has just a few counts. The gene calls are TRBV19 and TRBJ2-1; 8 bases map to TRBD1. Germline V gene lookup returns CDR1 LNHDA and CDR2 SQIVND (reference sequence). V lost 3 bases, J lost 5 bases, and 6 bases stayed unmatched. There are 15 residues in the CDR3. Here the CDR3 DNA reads TGTGCCAGTAGTATCCTGGACAGGGCTAACAATGAGCAGTTCTTC. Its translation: CASSILDRANNEQFF.

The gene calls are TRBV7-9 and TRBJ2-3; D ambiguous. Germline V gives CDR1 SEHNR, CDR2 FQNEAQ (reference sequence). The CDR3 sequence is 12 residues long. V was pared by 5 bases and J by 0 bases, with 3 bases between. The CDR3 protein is CASSPSTDTQYF. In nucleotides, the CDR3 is TGTGCCAGCAGCCCGAGCACAGATACGCAGTATTTT. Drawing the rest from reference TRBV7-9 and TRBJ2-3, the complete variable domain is DTGVSQNPRHKITKRGQNVTFRCDPISEHNRLYWYRQTLGQGPEFLTYFQNEAQLEKSRLLSDRFSAERPKGSFSTLEIQRTEQGDSAMYLCASSPSTDTQYFGPGTRLTVL.

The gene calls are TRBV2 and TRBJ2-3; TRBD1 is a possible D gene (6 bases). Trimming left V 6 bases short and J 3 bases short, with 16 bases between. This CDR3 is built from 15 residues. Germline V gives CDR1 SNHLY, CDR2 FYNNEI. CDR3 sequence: CASRIQGLWTDTQYF. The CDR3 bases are TGTGCCAGCAGAATCCAGGGGTTGTGGACAGATACGCAGTATTTT.

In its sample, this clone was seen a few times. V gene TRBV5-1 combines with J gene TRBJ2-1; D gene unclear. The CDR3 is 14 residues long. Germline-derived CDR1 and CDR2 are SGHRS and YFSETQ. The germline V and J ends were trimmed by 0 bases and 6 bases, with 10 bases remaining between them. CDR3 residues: CASSLGGGSNEQFF. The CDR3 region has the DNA TGCGCCAGCAGCTTGGGAGGTGGTAGCAATGAGCAGTTCTTC.

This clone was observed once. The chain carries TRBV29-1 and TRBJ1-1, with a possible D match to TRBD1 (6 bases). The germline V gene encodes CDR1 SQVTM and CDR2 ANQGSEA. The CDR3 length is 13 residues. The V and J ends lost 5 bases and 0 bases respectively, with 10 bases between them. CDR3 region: CSVSDRLNTEAFF. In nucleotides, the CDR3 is TGCAGCGTTTCTGACAGGCTGAACACTGAAGCTTTCTTT. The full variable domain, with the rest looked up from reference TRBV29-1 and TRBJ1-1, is SAVISQKPSRDICQRGTSLTIQCQVDSQVTMMFWYRQQPGQSLTLIATANQGSEATYESGFVIDKFPISRPNLTFSTLTVSNMSPEDSSIYLCSVSDRLNTEAFFGQGTRLTVV.

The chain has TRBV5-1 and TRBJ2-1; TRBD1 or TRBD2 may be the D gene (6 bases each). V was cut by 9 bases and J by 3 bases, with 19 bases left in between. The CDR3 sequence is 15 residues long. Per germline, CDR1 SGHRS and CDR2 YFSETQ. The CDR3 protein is CATTSGAGNYNEQFF. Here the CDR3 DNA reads TGCGCCACCACCTCGGGGGCAGGCAACTACAATGAGCAGTTCTTC.

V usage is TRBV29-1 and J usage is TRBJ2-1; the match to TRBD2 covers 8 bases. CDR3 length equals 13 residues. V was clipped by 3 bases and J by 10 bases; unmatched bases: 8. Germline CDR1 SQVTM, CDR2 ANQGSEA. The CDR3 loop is CSVDREGLGEQFF. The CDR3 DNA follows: TGCAGCGTTGACCGGGAGGGACTGGGGGAGCAGTTCTTC.